Listed below are T cell receptor beta chains from one sample, sequenced in a study of cytomegalovirus exposure and HLA in healthy donors. Method: immunoSEQ multiplex PCR; TCRdb's copy keeps in-frame clones and lacks some. This sample has 150,000 to 200,000 clones, with around 78% found just once. The specimen was PBMCs. These receptors were collected from a man aged 30 to 45 in good health and CMV-seronegative. Each CDR3 is given with its conserved first and last residue. Each record gives: clone size, V gene, J gene, D gene, CDR3 DNA, CDR3 protein. A D gene is named only where the DNA matches it firmly. The size field is filled for only some rows; it gives once, few, many or a size class.

-	TRBV9	TRBJ2-3	TRBD1	TGTGCCAGCAGCGTAAGGTCTTTGGGCAGGGGGCGTGGAAGCACAGATACGCAGTATTTT	CASSVRSLGRGRGSTDTQYF
-	TRBV29-1	TRBJ1-1	-	TGCAGCGTTGACCGTCAGGGGCTACCGAACACTGAAGCTTTCTTT	CSVDRQGLPNTEAFF
-	TRBV27	TRBJ2-3	-	TGTGCCAGCAGTTTTAGAGGGAGATTGGGAAACACAGATACGCAGTATTTT	CASSFRGRLGNTDTQYF
-	TRBV15	TRBJ2-3	-	TGTGCCACCAGCAGAGAGTACACGAGCACAGATACGCAGTATTTT	CATSREYTSTDTQYF
once	TRBV6-5	TRBJ2-1	-	TGTGCCAGCAGTTACTCGAAGATCAGGAATGAGCAGTTCTTC	CASSYSKIRNEQFF
-	TRBV27	TRBJ2-7	TRBD1	TGTGCCAGCAGTTTATTAGCTTGGGACAGGGGTTCGTACGAGCAGTACTTC	CASSLLAWDRGSYEQYF
few	TRBV5-1	TRBJ2-7	TRBD1	TGCGCCAGTCAACGGACAGGGTCGTACGAGCAGTACTTC	CASQRTGSYEQYF
-	TRBV28	TRBJ1-5	-	TGTGCCCATGCGGTCGGCAATCAGCCCCAGCATTTT	CAHAVGNQPQHF
-	TRBV2	TRBJ1-5	-	TGTGCCAGCAGTGAACCTCCGGGGGAAATCCAGCAAGCCCAGCATTTT	CASSEPPGEIQQAQHF
few	TRBV5-1	TRBJ1-3	-	TGCGCCAGCAGCTTGAAACAGGGCCCGGACGGGGTCCGAAACACCATATATTTT	CASSLKQGPDGVRNTIYF
once	TRBV7-2	TRBJ2-7	TRBD2	TGTGCCAGCAGCGCCGGACTAGCGGGAAGCGAGCAGTACTTC	CASSAGLAGSEQYF
once	TRBV4-1	TRBJ1-3	-	TGCGCCAGCAGCCTGGGACCGGGGGAAGGAAACACCATATATTTT	CASSLGPGEGNTIYF
-	TRBV30	TRBJ2-3	-	TGTGCCTGGAGTGTGGGTAGCGGTCGCACAGATACGCAGTATTTT	CAWSVGSGRTDTQYF
-	TRBV6-1	TRBJ2-5	-	TGTGCCAGCAGTTCCGCGTCGGGGAAGACCCAGTACTTC	CASSSASGKTQYF
-	TRBV5-1	TRBJ2-2	TRBD2	TGCGCCAGCAGCTTGACTAGCGGGATGTCGGGGGAGCTGTTTTTT	CASSLTSGMSGELFF
-	TRBV9	TRBJ1-1	-	TGTGCCAGCAGCGTAGGGTTACAGGGCAACACTGAAGCTTTCTTT	CASSVGLQGNTEAFF
few	TRBV6-1	TRBJ2-7	-	TGTGCCAGCAGTGAAGCGGGGAGAAACTCCTACGAGCAGTACTTC	CASSEAGRNSYEQYF
-	TRBV10-3	TRBJ2-2	TRBD2	TGTGCCATCACGTCGGGAGGGAGGACCGGGGAGCTGTTTTTT	CAITSGGRTGELFF
-	TRBV27	TRBJ1-6	TRBD1	TGTGCCAGCAGCCTGGACAGGATTAGGAGTACCTATAATTCACCCCTCCACTTT	CASSLDRIRSTYNSPLHF
few	TRBV7-7	TRBJ2-5	TRBD1	TGTGCCAGCAGCTCCCTGGGGACAGGGGAAGAGACCCAGTACTTC	CASSSLGTGEETQYF
-	TRBV5-6	TRBJ2-5	-	TGTGCCAGCAGCTTGGAACAGAGGGTCGGAGAGACCCAGTACTTC	CASSLEQRVGETQYF
-	TRBV29-1	TRBJ1-5	-	TGCAGCGTTGACGACGGGGGTCCCAATCAGCCCCAGCATTTT	CSVDDGGPNQPQHF
-	TRBV9	TRBJ2-1	-	TGTGCCAGCAGCGAGGGAAGCGGGACATACAATGAGCAGTTCTTC	CASSEGSGTYNEQFF
-	TRBV2	TRBJ2-7	-	TGTGCCGGACGGGACAAGGTCAGGTACGAGCAGTACTTC	CAGRDKVRYEQYF
-	TRBV28	TRBJ1-1	-	TGTGCCAGCAGTTCCAACACCCCCCGGGATTGGATCACTGAAGCTTTCTTT	CASSSNTPRDWITEAFF
-	TRBV28	TRBJ1-1	TRBD1	TGTGCCAGCAGTTTGGGACAGGGTTTGGCTGAAGCTTTCTTT	CASSLGQGLAEAFF
-	TRBV9	TRBJ1-5	TRBD1	TGTGCCAGCAGCCCGGGACAGGGGACGAGCAATCAGCCCCAGCATTTT	CASSPGQGTSNQPQHF
-	TRBV2	TRBJ2-1	TRBD2	TGTGCCAGCAAAGCGGGAGCACCCCAGGGTGAGCAGTTCTTC	CASKAGAPQGEQFF
-	TRBV7-9	TRBJ1-1	-	TGTGCCAGCAGCTACCTCAGGGGAAAGAATACTGAAGCTTTCTTT	CASSYLRGKNTEAFF
-	TRBV5-4	TRBJ2-5	TRBD1	TGTGCCAGCAGCCTGACAGGGTATTCGGAAGAGACCCAGTACTTC	CASSLTGYSEETQYF
-	TRBV23-1	TRBJ2-1	TRBD2	TGCGCCAGCAGTCAATTAAGCGCGCGGGAGGTTCTACTGAGCTCCTACAATGAGCAGTTCTTC	CASSQLSAREVLLSSYNEQFF
-	TRBV9	TRBJ2-1	TRBD2	TGTGCCAGCAGCGAGGGACTAGCGGGATACAATGAGCAGTTCTTC	CASSEGLAGYNEQFF
few	TRBV27	TRBJ2-3	TRBD2	TGTGCCAGCAGTTTAGTGAGACTAGCGGGAGATGCAGATACGCAGTATTTT	CASSLVRLAGDADTQYF
once	TRBV20-1	TRBJ2-3	-	TGCAGTGCAACTAGCACAGATACGCAGTATTTT	CSATSTDTQYF
few	TRBV5-4	TRBJ2-1	TRBD2	TGTGCCAGCAGCTTGGAGGTGACTAGCGGGAGCTATGAGCAGTTCTTC	CASSLEVTSGSYEQFF
-	TRBV2	TRBJ1-1	TRBD1	TGTGCCAGCAGTACCTCGGTTAGGGACAGGGGAATGAACACTGAAGCTTTCTTT	CASSTSVRDRGMNTEAFF
-	TRBV5-6	TRBJ2-5	TRBD1	TGTGCCAGCAGCTTGTTTTTTGCAGGGGGAGAGACCCAGTACTTC	CASSLFFAGGETQYF
few	TRBV4-1	TRBJ1-6	TRBD1	TGCGCCAGCAGCCAATGGGCAGGGGGCCAGTCGTCCCTCCACTTT	CASSQWAGGQSSLHF
-	TRBV11-2	TRBJ2-7	TRBD2	TGTGCCAGCAGCTTATGGTCTAGCGGGCATGGAACCTACGAGCAGTACTTC	CASSLWSSGHGTYEQYF
once	TRBV11-1	TRBJ2-1	-	TGTGCCAGCAGCACCCTAGCGCCAAGCTCCTACAATGAGCAGTTCTTC	CASSTLAPSSYNEQFF
-	TRBV5-1	TRBJ1-2	TRBD1	TGCGCCAGCAGAAGGACAGGGGACGACTATGGCTACACCTTC	CASRRTGDDYGYTF